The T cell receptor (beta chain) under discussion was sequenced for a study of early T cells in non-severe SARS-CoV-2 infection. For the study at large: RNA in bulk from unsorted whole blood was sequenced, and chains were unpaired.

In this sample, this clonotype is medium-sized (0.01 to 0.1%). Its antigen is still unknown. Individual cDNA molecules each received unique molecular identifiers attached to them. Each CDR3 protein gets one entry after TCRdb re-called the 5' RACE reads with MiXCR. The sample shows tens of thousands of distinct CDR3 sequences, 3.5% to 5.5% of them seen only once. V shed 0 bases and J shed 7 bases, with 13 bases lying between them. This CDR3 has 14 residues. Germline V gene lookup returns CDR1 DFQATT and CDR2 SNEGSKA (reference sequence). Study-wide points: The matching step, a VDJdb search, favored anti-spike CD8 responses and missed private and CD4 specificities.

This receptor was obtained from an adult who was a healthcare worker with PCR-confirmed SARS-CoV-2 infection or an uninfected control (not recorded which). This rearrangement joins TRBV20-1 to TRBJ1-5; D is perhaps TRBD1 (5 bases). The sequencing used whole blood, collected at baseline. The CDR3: CSARDRAGRQPQHF. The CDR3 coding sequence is TGCAGTGCTAGAGATCGGGCAGGGAGGCAGCCCCAGCATTTT.